One sample yielded the 5 T cell receptor beta chains listed below, sequenced in a study of identical twins. MiXCR, applied by TCRdb to the 5' RACE reads, yields one record per CDR3 protein. The data hold approximately 600,000 distinct CDR3 sequences, with 9.6% observed a single time. This sample also appeared in a second study, on yellow fever vaccine responses in identical twins.

Sample: PBMCs. Source of these receptors: a woman younger than 35 in good health.

This clonotype was recorded at least ten times. The CDR3 loop reads CASSSPSAGSNTEAFF. In nucleotides, the CDR3 is TGTGCCAGCAGCTCACCGTCGGCAGGGTCGAACACTGAAGCTTTCTTT. The J gene is TRBJ1-1, the V gene TRBV7-9, with D possibly being TRBD1 (5 bases). The length of the CDR3 is 16 residues. Looked up from germline, CDR1 is SEHNR and CDR2 is FQNEAQ (reference sequence). V was cut by 4 bases and J by 1 base, with 16 bases left in between.

Only a few counts were recorded for this clonotype. The chain joins TRBV7-2 to TRBJ2-7; 7 bases line up with TRBD1. Losses at the gene ends were 3 bases for V and 2 bases for J; bases not matched to a gene: 4. Germline CDR1 SGHTA, CDR2 FQGNSA. The length of the CDR3 is 14 residues. CDR3 loop: CASSFLGQTYEQYF. The DNA of the CDR3 is TGTGCCAGCAGCTTCCTGGGACAGACCTACGAGCAGTACTTC.

The chain employs TRBV7-2 and TRBJ1-6; D may be TRBD1 (6 bases). Germline V lookup: CDR1 SGHTA, CDR2 FQGNSA. V was cut by 6 bases and J by 9 bases, with 15 bases left in between. This CDR3 is built from 14 residues. Here the CDR3 DNA reads TGTGCCAGCAGTAACCGGGGGCAGGGTTCACCCCTCCACTTT. The encoded protein is CASSNRGQGSPLHF.

The chain recombines TRBV4-1 with TRBJ2-1, with 7 bases matching TRBD2. With V trimmed by 3 bases and J by 2 bases, 13 bases remained unmatched. Germline V gene data show CDR1 as MGHRA and CDR2 as YSYEKL. The CDR3 is made up of 18 amino acids. CDR3 nucleotides: TGCGCCAGCAGCCAGGGGGGAGGGCCGAATCGCCCCTACAATGAGCAGTTCTTC. Translation gives CASSQGGGPNRPYNEQFF.

In the case of this clonotype: Being one base from a much bigger clone, this may be a read error. The chain uses TRBV5-1 and TRBJ1-2; 11 nucleotides agree with TRBD1. The CDR3 covers 16 residues. Germline V gene lookup returns CDR1 SGHRS and CDR2 YFSETQ. Trimming at V came to 3 bases and at J to 4 bases, leaving 8 bases not matched to a gene. As DNA, the CDR3 is TGCGCCAGCAGCTGGAACACCGGGACAGGGGGCTATGGCTACACCTTC. It yields the protein CASSWNTGTGGYGYTF.